The 32 T cell receptor beta chains in this list originate from one sample, sequenced in a study of cytomegalovirus exposure and HLA in healthy donors. The PCR ran on 60 Vbeta and 13 Jbeta primers. Data came from immunoSEQ multiplex PCR; TCRdb stores just in-frame clones and leaves some out. The sample records under 200,000 clones, around nine tenths being singletons. The sequenced sample consisted of PBMCs. The receptors originated from a woman between 18 and 29 years old in good health and CMV-seronegative.

The CDR3 sequence is CASSRGVGTERTQYF. CDR3 in DNA: TGTGCCAGTAGTAGAGGTGTTGGCACCGAGCGGACCCAGTACTTC. The chain links TRBV19 to TRBJ2-5; no definite D call. The CDR3 contains 15 residues. Germline V CDR1 and CDR2: LNHDA, SQIVND (reference sequence). With 4 bases removed from V and 7 bases from J, the gap between germline ends came to 19 bases.

The J gene is TRBJ2-7, the V gene TRBV28; 8 bases map to TRBD2. V was pared by 6 bases and J by 2 bases, with 6 bases of the junction left unmatched. This CDR3 has 14 residues. Germline loops: CDR1 MDHEN, CDR2 SYDVKM. CDR3 nucleotides: TGTGCCAGCAGCCCGGGACTAGGACCCTACGAGCAGTACTTC. It translates to CASSPGLGPYEQYF.

The V call is TRBV5-1, the J call TRBJ1-1; D gene uncertain. Trimming left V 6 bases short and J 7 bases short, with 13 bases between. The CDR3 covers 12 residues. CDR1 SGHRS and CDR2 YFSETQ come from the germline V gene. This CDR3 reads CASKLAEHEAFF. CDR3 DNA: TGCGCCAGCAAGCTAGCGGAACATGAAGCTTTCTTT.

The chain joins TRBV7-2 to TRBJ1-4; D perhaps matches TRBD1 (5 bases). The CDR3 is 13 amino acids. The V end was cut by 5 bases, the J end by 2 bases, with 6 bases between. Per the germline V gene, CDR1 is SGHTA and CDR2 is FQGNSA. Here the CDR3 reads CASSRGTNEKLFF. The CDR3 nucleotides are TGTGCCAGCAGCCGGGGGACTAATGAAAAACTGTTTTTT.

CDR3 amino acids: CASKSGNNEKLFF. Written as DNA, the CDR3 is TGTGCCAGCAAGTCGGGGAACAATGAAAAACTGTTTTTT. The chain combines TRBV28 with TRBJ1-4; D call uncertain. V was cut by 7 bases and J by 5 bases, with 11 bases left in between. CDR3 length: 13 amino acids. CDR1 is MDHEN, CDR2 SYDVKM, per germline.

This clone occurred a few times. The CDR3 DNA is TGTGCCAGCAGGCGGGACGGCAGCTCCTACAATGAGCAGTTCTTC. As protein: CASRRDGSSYNEQFF. This chain connects TRBV28 to TRBJ2-1, with D possibly being TRBD2 (6 bases). Trimming removed 6 bases at V and 0 bases at J, with 12 bases between. Germline V gene data show CDR1 as MDHEN and CDR2 as SYDVKM. The CDR3 totals 15 residues.

V and J are TRBV30 and TRBJ2-2, with 7 bases that match TRBD1. The CDR3 spans 15 residues. Germline V gene lookup returns CDR1 GTSNPN and CDR2 SVGIG (reference sequence). Losses at the gene ends were 4 bases for V and 5 bases for J; bases not matched to a gene: 10. The CDR3, as DNA: TGTGCCTGGAACCCGACAGGGACGGGGACCGGGGAGCTGTTTTTT. Amino acids: CAWNPTGTGTGELFF.

This clone has only a few counts. This rearrangement joins TRBV6-4 to TRBJ1-5, with unresolved D. CDR1 and CDR2 (germline): MRHNA, SNTAGT. V shed 4 bases and J shed 3 bases, with 7 bases lying between them. The CDR3 runs to 13 residues. In DNA, the CDR3 is TGTGCCAGCAGTGTGCAGGACAATCAGCCCCAGCATTTT. It encodes CASSVQDNQPQHF.

This clone was detected only a few times. This chain connects TRBV5-1 to TRBJ2-7, with D maybe TRBD2 (5 bases). The CDR3 runs to 12 residues. V dropped 8 bases and J dropped 6 bases, with 15 bases sitting between them. The germline gives CDR1 SGHRS, CDR2 YFSETQ. This CDR3 is CARISGWPEQYF. The CDR3 DNA is TGCGCCAGGATCTCGGGGTGGCCCGAGCAGTACTTC.

The CDR3 bases are TGTGCCAGCAGTCGTCGAATAGAGGCTGACGAAGCTTTCTTT. It specifies CASSRRIEADEAFF. V gene TRBV28 combines with J gene TRBJ1-1; D remains unclear. Germline V CDR1 and CDR2: MDHEN, SYDVKM. V lost 5 bases to trimming and J lost 8 bases, with 18 bases between them. This CDR3 comprises 14 residues. Combining the CDR3 with reference TRBV28 and TRBJ1-1 gives the whole variable domain DVKVTQSSRYLVKRTGEKVFLECVQDMDHENMFWYRQDPGLGLRLIYFSYDVKMKEKGDIPEGYSVSREKKERFSLILESASTNQTSMYLCASSRRIEADEAFFGQGTRLTVV.

The rearrangement joins TRBV14 to TRBJ1-2, with D perhaps matching TRBD1 (5 bases). CDR3 size: 16 residues. V lost 0 bases, J lost 4 bases, and 15 bases lay in between. Germline loops: CDR1 SGHDN, CDR2 FVKESK. CDR3 DNA sequence: TGTGCCAGCAGCCAAGATTGGACGACGGGGGGCTATGGCTACACCTTC. It is translated as CASSQDWTTGGYGYTF.

The gene calls are TRBV11-2 and TRBJ1-4; 8 nucleotides line up with TRBD1. This CDR3 has 15 residues. Germline V gives CDR1 SGHAT, CDR2 FQNNGV. V trimming: 5 bases; J trimming: 6 bases; junction bases outside the gene matches: 8. As DNA, the CDR3 is TGTGCCAGCAGCGCCCCCAGGGGGCGCCATGAAAAACTGTTTTTT. Protein sequence: CASSAPRGRHEKLFF. Filled out from reference TRBV11-2 and TRBJ1-4, the complete variable domain reads EAGVAQSPRYKIIEKRQSVAFWCNPISGHATLYWYQQILGQGPKLLIQFQNNGVVDDSQLPKDRFSAERLKGVDSTLKIQPAKLEDSAVYLCASSAPRGRHEKLFFGSGTQLSVL.

This chain links TRBV7-2 with TRBJ2-3, with no clear D. The V end lost 5 bases, the J end lost 1 base, and 10 bases lay between the germline ends. CDR1 and CDR2 (germline): SGHTA, FQGNSA. This CDR3 is built from 14 residues. The CDR3 spells CASSTQLGTDTQYF. The CDR3 DNA reads as TGTGCCAGCAGCACACAGCTCGGCACAGATACGCAGTATTTT. Combining the CDR3 with reference TRBV7-2 and TRBJ2-3 gives the whole variable domain GAGVSQSPSNKVTEKGKDVELRCDPISGHTALYWYRQSLGQGLEFLIYFQGNSAPDKSGLPSDRFSAERTGGSVSTLTIQRTQQEDSAVYLCASSTQLGTDTQYFGPGTRLTVL.

This chain links TRBV6-1 with TRBJ2-3; 15 nucleotides line up with TRBD2. The CDR3 loop spans 18 amino acids. Per the germline V gene, CDR1 is MNHNS and CDR2 is SASEGT. With V trimmed by 4 bases and J by 1 base, 6 bases remained unmatched. CDR3 DNA: TGTGCCAGCAGTGTTGGGACTAGCGGGGGGTGGGGCACAGATACGCAGTATTTT. Translation: CASSVGTSGGWGTDTQYF.

This chain links TRBV29-1 with TRBJ1-4; tentatively, D is TRBD1 (5 bases). With 8 bases removed from V and 8 bases from J, the gap between germline ends came to 15 bases. Germline V gives CDR1 SQVTM, CDR2 ANQGSEA. This CDR3 is 12 amino acids long. Written as DNA, the CDR3 is TGCAGCTACCGGGGGAGCGGGGAAAAACTGTTTTTT. This encodes CSYRGSGEKLFF.

The chain couples TRBV12-5 to TRBJ1-2; D uncertain. Germline V gene data show CDR1 as LGHNT and CDR2 as FRNRAP. There are 12 residues in the CDR3. V shed 2 bases and J shed 8 bases, with 9 bases lying between them. CDR3 sequence (DNA): TGTGCTAGTGGTTTGTACCGGGAGGGCTACACCTTC. Translating it yields CASGLYREGYTF.

This clone was seen more than once but under ten times. This sequence joins TRBV7-8 and TRBJ1-1, with D possibly TRBD1 on 6 matching bases. Trimming stripped 7 bases from V and 3 bases from J, with 18 bases between. The CDR3 is 15 amino acids. The germline gives CDR1 SGHVS, CDR2 FQNEAQ. The DNA for the CDR3 is TGTGCCAGCAAACCAGGGGCGGGAGCGTACACTGAAGCTTTCTTT. It codes for CASKPGAGAYTEAFF. The full variable domain, with the rest looked up from reference TRBV7-8 and TRBJ1-1, is GAGVSQSPRYKVAKRGQDVALRCDPISGHVSLFWYQQALGQGPEFLTYFQNEAQLDKSGLPSDRFFAERPEGSVSTLKIQRTQQEDSAVYLCASKPGAGAYTEAFFGQGTRLTVV.

The gene calls are TRBV28 and TRBJ2-1; D unclear. Trimming took 4 bases from V and 0 from J, leaving 10 bases between them. There are 15 residues in the CDR3. Germline CDR1 is MDHEN and CDR2 is SYDVKM. CDR3 in DNA: TGTGCCAGCAGTTCAGGTTCGAGCTCCTACAATGAGCAGTTCTTC. This codes for CASSSGSSSYNEQFF.

CDR3 amino acids: CASSVGPGGDGNYGYTF. The CDR3 DNA reads as TGTGCCAGCAGCGTAGGGCCGGGAGGGGATGGGAACTATGGCTACACCTTC. The chain uses TRBV9 and TRBJ1-2, with D maybe TRBD1 (5 bases). The germline V and J ends were trimmed by 0 bases and 2 bases, with 17 bases remaining between them. This CDR3 is 17 amino acids long. CDR1 SGDLS and CDR2 YYNGEE come from the germline V gene.

CDR3 in DNA: TGTGCCAGCAGTTTACCCGCCACGAGTGGCTACACCTTC. It is translated as CASSLPATSGYTF. The chain combines TRBV28 with TRBJ1-2; the D is unclear. The CDR3 extends over 13 amino acids. The V end was cut by 2 bases, the J end by 7 bases, with 11 bases between. CDR1 and CDR2 from the germline V gene are MDHEN and SYDVKM.

This rearrangement joins TRBV6-5 to TRBJ1-1, with D perhaps TRBD1 (5 bases). Trimming left V 6 bases short and J 2 bases short, with 13 bases between. CDR1 MNHEY and CDR2 SVGAGI come from the germline V gene. The CDR3 length is 14 residues. The CDR3 bases are TGTGCCAGCAGCCCCATGGGGGGTAACACTGAAGCTTTCTTT. It encodes CASSPMGGNTEAFF.

The chain couples TRBV28 to TRBJ1-3; 9 positions agree with TRBD1. There are 14 residues in the CDR3. Germline CDR1 is MDHEN and CDR2 is SYDVKM. With 6 bases clipped from V and 5 bases from J, the junction kept 5 bases outside the gene matches. The CDR3 DNA reads as TGTGCCAGCAGAACCGGGACAGGGAGAAACACCATATATTTT. Amino acid sequence: CASRTGTGRNTIYF. Based on the CDR3 plus reference TRBV28 and TRBJ1-3, the full variable domain is DVKVTQSSRYLVKRTGEKVFLECVQDMDHENMFWYRQDPGLGLRLIYFSYDVKMKEKGDIPEGYSVSREKKERFSLILESASTNQTSMYLCASRTGTGRNTIYFGEGSWLTVV.

The chain's CDR3 is CASSLAGGGQQETQYF. In DNA form, the CDR3 reads TGTGCCAGCTCACTTGCGGGCGGAGGGCAACAAGAGACCCAGTACTTC. J is TRBJ2-5 and V is TRBV18; D possibly corresponds to TRBD2 (6 bases). The CDR3 consists of 16 residues. V lost 4 bases and J lost 2, with 17 bases in between. CDR1 is KGHSH, CDR2 LQKENI, per germline. Looking up the rest from reference TRBV18 and TRBJ2-5 gives the full variable domain: NAGVMQNPRHLVRRRGQEARLRCSPMKGHSHVYWYRQLPEEGLKFMVYLQKENIIDESGMPKERFSAEFPKEGPSILRIQQVVRGDSAAYFCASSLAGGGQQETQYFGPGTRLLVL.

J is TRBJ2-2 and V is TRBV7-7; the match to TRBD2 covers 14 bases. Germline lookup yields CDR1 SSHAT and CDR2 FNYEAQ (reference sequence). The CDR3 is made up of 18 amino acids. The V gene end was trimmed by 5 bases and the J gene end by 0 bases; junction bases not matched to a gene: 5. This CDR3 reads CASSPRLAGGTNTGELFF. The CDR3, as DNA: TGTGCCAGCAGCCCCAGACTAGCGGGGGGGACGAACACCGGGGAGCTGTTTTTT.

This sequence joins TRBV28 and TRBJ2-1, with D tentatively TRBD2 (6 bases). In germline, CDR1 is MDHEN, CDR2 SYDVKM. The CDR3 consists of 16 residues. V was pared by 3 bases and J by 0 bases, with 12 bases between. CDR3 sequence reads: CASSLGGTSSYNEQFF. Here the CDR3 DNA reads TGTGCCAGCAGTTTGGGCGGGACGAGCTCCTACAATGAGCAGTTCTTC.

The rearrangement joins TRBV7-8 to TRBJ2-5; 7 bases match TRBD1. The DNA end lines up better with TRBJ2-7; the J call may be wrong. The CDR3 sequence is 14 residues long. The germline CDR1 and CDR2 sequences are SGHVS and FQNEAQ. This chain's CDR3 is CASSSATGVYEQYF. In nucleotides, the CDR3 is TGTGCCAGCAGCTCCGCCACAGGGGTCTACGAGCAGTACTTC.

The genes are TRBV28 and TRBJ2-7; possible D gene TRBD1, 6 bases. The ends were cut back, 7 bases at V and 3 bases at J, with 19 bases in the middle. CDR1 and CDR2 (germline): MDHEN, SYDVKM. This CDR3 region has 15 residues. CDR3 sequence (DNA): TGTGCCAGCACTCGATACCAGGGGACCAACTACGAGCAGTACTTC. Protein: CASTRYQGTNYEQYF.

This chain connects TRBV19 to TRBJ1-2, with D hard to call. This CDR3 contains 13 residues. Germline V gives CDR1 LNHDA, CDR2 SQIVND (reference sequence). Between the trimmed V and J ends, which lost 1 base and 8 bases, there was a span of 11 bases. The DNA of the CDR3 is TGTGCCAGTAGTATAGGGAGGGTGGAAGGCTACACCTTC. It yields the protein CASSIGRVEGYTF.

This chain uses TRBV28 with TRBJ2-7; 10 nucleotides agree with TRBD1. Germline loops: CDR1 MDHEN, CDR2 SYDVKM. This CDR3 contains 14 residues. The V and J ends lost 6 bases and 0 bases, in that order; junction bases with no gene match: 2. CDR3 residues: CASRGQGVSYEQYF. In nucleotides, the CDR3 is TGTGCCAGCAGAGGACAGGGGGTCTCCTACGAGCAGTACTTC.

V usage is TRBV6-5 and J usage is TRBJ1-6; D might be TRBD1 (5 bases). The V end lost 6 bases, the J end lost 7 bases, and 13 bases lay between the germline ends. This CDR3 has 14 amino acids. CDR1 is MNHEY, CDR2 SVGAGI, per germline. The CDR3 DNA sequence: TGTGCCAGCAGGACGGGGACTACCAATTCACCCCTCCACTTT. It encodes CASRTGTTNSPLHF.

As to this clone: This specimen includes other DNA sequences encoding the same CDR3. This sequence joins TRBV6-5 and TRBJ1-1; D may be TRBD1 (5 bases). This CDR3 comprises 15 residues. Between the trimmed V and J ends, which lost 0 bases and 1 base, there was a span of 9 bases. CDR1 and CDR2 (germline): MNHEY, SVGAGI. The CDR3 spells CASSYSGGGNTEAFF. The CDR3 DNA follows: TGTGCCAGCAGTTACTCCGGGGGGGGGAACACTGAAGCTTTCTTT.

The chain is built from TRBV6-6 and TRBJ2-7; 7 bases match TRBD2. The CDR3 covers 12 residues. Germline V CDR1 and CDR2: MNHNY, SVGAGI (reference sequence). V shed 10 bases and J 0 bases; nucleotides not matched to a gene: 3. CDR3 in amino acids: CATSGTSYEQYF. The DNA of the CDR3 is TGTGCCACAAGCGGGACCTCCTACGAGCAGTACTTC.